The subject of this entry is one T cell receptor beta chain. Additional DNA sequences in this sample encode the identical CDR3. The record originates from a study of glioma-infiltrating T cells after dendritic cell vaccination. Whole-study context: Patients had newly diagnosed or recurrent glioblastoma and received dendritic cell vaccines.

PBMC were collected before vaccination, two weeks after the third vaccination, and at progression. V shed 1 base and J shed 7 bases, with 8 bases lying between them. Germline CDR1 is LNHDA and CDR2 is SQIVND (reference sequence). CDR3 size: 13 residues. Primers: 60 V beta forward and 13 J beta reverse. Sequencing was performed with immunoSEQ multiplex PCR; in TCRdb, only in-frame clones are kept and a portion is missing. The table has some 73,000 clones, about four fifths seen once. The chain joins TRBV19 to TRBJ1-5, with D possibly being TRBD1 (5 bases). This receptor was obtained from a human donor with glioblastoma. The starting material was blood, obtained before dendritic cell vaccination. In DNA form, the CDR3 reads TGTGCCAGTAGTATAGCAGGGTTCCAGCCCCAGCATTTT. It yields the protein CASSIAGFQPQHF.